Presented here are 10 T cell receptor beta chains from one specimen sequenced in a study of blood T cell repertoires in COVID-19. Assay used: immunoSEQ multiplex PCR; TCRdb lists only in-frame clones, some missing. The sample shows about 130,000 clones, more than 85% of them seen only once. Sequencing was performed on peripheral blood. The receptors stem from a man aged 45-65 years with COVID-19, enrolled during active disease.

The V and J genes are TRBV6-5 and TRBJ1-6, with D perhaps TRBD1 (6 bases). Deletions cut 6 bases from V and 5 bases from J, with 14 bases between. Germline CDR1 and CDR2: MNHEY and SVGAGI. The CDR3 has 15 amino acids. The CDR3 nucleotides read TGTGCCAGCAGCCGATTGGGGGACAATAATTCACCCCTCCACTTT. This encodes CASSRLGDNNSPLHF.

This clone was seen more than once but under ten times. The J gene is TRBJ1-5, the V gene TRBV2; TRBD1 is a possible D gene (5 bases). The CDR3 is made up of 14 amino acids. Germline V lookup: CDR1 SNHLY, CDR2 FYNNEI. The ends were cut back, 4 bases at V and 4 bases at J, with 11 bases in the middle. CDR3: CASSVGGSNQPQHF. In nucleotides, the CDR3 is TGTGCCAGCAGTGTGGGGGGATCGAATCAGCCCCAGCATTTT.

In its sample, this clone was seen a few times. The chain employs TRBV4-2 and TRBJ1-2; no reliable D call. Looked up from germline, CDR1 is LGHNA and CDR2 is YNFKEQ. The V gene lost 4 bases and the J gene lost 4 bases, with 16 bases spanning the gap. The CDR3 extends over 15 amino acids. CDR3 protein: CASSREVQSGYGYTF. CDR3 bases: TGTGCCAGCAGCCGGGAGGTCCAGTCGGGCTATGGCTACACCTTC.

The J gene is TRBJ1-1, the V gene TRBV5-6; tentatively, D is TRBD1 (5 bases). Germline V CDR1 and CDR2: SGHDT, YYEEEE. CDR3 size: 16 residues. V lost 0 bases and J 1 base, leaving 13 bases between the germline ends. CDR3 amino acids: CASSLVGIGENTEAFF. The CDR3 region has the DNA TGTGCCAGCAGCTTGGTGGGGATAGGGGAGAACACTGAAGCTTTCTTT.

The chain links TRBV5-1 to TRBJ2-3; a weak D match, TRBD2 (6 bases). The CDR3 runs 17 residues. Between the trimmed V and J ends, which lost 1 base and 3 bases, there was a span of 18 bases. Germline V gene data show CDR1 as SGHRS and CDR2 as YFSETQ. Here the CDR3 reads CASSLLGRELATDTQYF. CDR3 nucleotides: TGCGCCAGCAGCTTGTTGGGTCGGGAGTTAGCGACAGATACGCAGTATTTT.

The V call is TRBV24-1, the J call TRBJ2-3; TRBD1 might be the D (6 bases). There are 15 residues in the CDR3. Deletions cut 2 bases from V and 6 bases from J, with 14 bases between. Per the germline V gene, CDR1 is KGHDR and CDR2 is SFDVKD. This CDR3 is CATSDWTASADTQYF. CDR3 coding DNA: TGTGCCACCAGTGATTGGACAGCATCTGCGGATACGCAGTATTTT.

V is TRBV5-1 and J is TRBJ2-3; TRBD2 aligns across 7 bases. The germline V gene encodes CDR1 SGHRS and CDR2 YFSETQ. This CDR3 has 14 residues. Trimming removed 4 bases from V and 2 bases from J; junction bases left unmatched: 4. The CDR3 sequence: CASSPREDTDTQYF. CDR3 nucleotide sequence: TGCGCCAGCAGCCCACGGGAGGACACAGATACGCAGTATTTT.

The CDR3 region has the DNA TGTGCCAGCAGCTTATGTCGGGGGAGTAGATCCTACGAGCAGTACGTC. Translated, it gives CASSLCRGSRSYEQYV. The rearrangement joins TRBV7-9 to TRBJ2-7; D might be TRBD2 (6 bases). V dropped 2 bases and J dropped 1 base, with 15 bases sitting between them. The CDR3 contains 16 residues. Germline CDR1 is SEHNR and CDR2 is FQNEAQ (reference sequence).

The V gene is TRBV11-2, the J gene TRBJ2-7; 7 nucleotides match TRBD2. Germline assignment: CDR1 SGHAT and CDR2 FQNNGV. Germline trimming cut 3 bases from V and 5 bases from J; bases unmatched to any gene: 7. The CDR3 extends over 14 amino acids. CDR3 residues: CASSFGGVKDEQYF. The CDR3 coding sequence is TGTGCCAGCAGCTTTGGGGGGGTGAAGGACGAGCAGTACTTC. Full variable domain (missing parts from reference TRBV11-2 and TRBJ2-7): EAGVAQSPRYKIIEKRQSVAFWCNPISGHATLYWYQQILGQGPKLLIQFQNNGVVDDSQLPKDRFSAERLKGVDSTLKIQPAKLEDSAVYLCASSFGGVKDEQYFGPGTRLTVT.

V and J are TRBV27 and TRBJ1-5, with 8 bases fitting TRBD1. Germline V gene sequence: CDR1 MNHEY, CDR2 SMNVEV (reference sequence). After removal of 6 bases from V and 5 bases from J, the junction contained 12 bases not matched to a gene. CDR3 size: 16 residues. The CDR3: CASSKSGTGPDQPQHF. CDR3 coding DNA: TGTGCCAGCAGCAAATCCGGGACAGGTCCCGATCAGCCCCAGCATTTT.